This TCR beta chain was obtained from a study of cytomegalovirus exposure and HLA in healthy donors. About this clone itself: Its specificity is not known.

The PCR used 60 Vbeta and 13 Jbeta primers. The protocol was immunoSEQ multiplex PCR, while the TCRdb copy is restricted to in-frame clones and leaves out a portion. This table has around 40,000 clones, about 66% appearing once. Study-level points and caveats: CMV serostatus was the only immune exposure information that was available. A later analysis reportedly found fewer N-insertions in an Asian-associated ancestry cluster than the approximately 700-donor mean. Testing in vitro showed a few CMV-associated chains specific for CMV antigens. Segments of the TCR beta V type were, in most cases, productive about 87% or about 30% of the time in an earlier analysis.

This TCR derives from a man over 45 in good health and CMV-seropositive. Sequencing used PBMCs.

The CDR3 DNA reads TGTGCCAGCAGCTTGGGCGGGGATCAGCCCCAGCATTTT. Amino acids: CASSLGGDQPQHF. The V call is TRBV5-6, the J call TRBJ1-5; D gene unclear. Germline V CDR1 and CDR2: SGHDT, YYEEEE. V was cut by 0 bases and J by 5 bases, with 6 bases left in between. CDR3 length: 13 residues.